The 10 T cell receptor beta chains below come from one sample, sequenced in a study of OX40 agonist ivuxolimab in advanced cancers. Measured with immunoSEQ multiplex PCR; TCRdb has only the in-frame clones, and not every one. Of 53,000 or so clones in the sample, just under 85% are singletons; the top ten hold more than 2.5%. This sample comprised CD4+ or CD8+ T cells sorted from blood, obtained in a trial of the OX40 agonist ivuxolimab. The receptors shown here come from an adult with an advanced solid tumor such as melanoma, head and neck, liver or kidney cancer.

The chain is built from TRBV7-2 and TRBJ2-5; 9 bases agree with TRBD2. In germline, CDR1 is SGHTA, CDR2 FQGNSA. The CDR3 has 16 residues. J lost 4 bases, V lost 1 base, and 7 bases had no gene match. Written as DNA, the CDR3 is TGTGCCAGCAGCTTAGGTCCGCGGGAGGGCCGAGAGACCCAGTACTTC. Translated, it gives CASSLGPREGRETQYF.

This chain connects TRBV4-1 to TRBJ2-5; D is perhaps TRBD2 (6 bases). The CDR3 covers 16 residues. Per germline, CDR1 MGHRA and CDR2 YSYEKL. V was shortened by 2 bases and J by 4 bases, with 17 bases between the two germline ends. The CDR3: CASSQRRTTGGETQYF. DNA for the CDR3: TGCGCCAGCAGCCAAAGGAGGACCACCGGGGGAGAGACCCAGTACTTC.

V usage is TRBV7-9 and J usage is TRBJ2-3; TRBD2 is a possible D gene (5 bases). Germline CDR1 is SEHNR and CDR2 is FQNEAQ (reference sequence). The CDR3 runs 13 residues. V dropped 5 bases and J dropped 7 bases, with 13 bases sitting between them. This CDR3 is CASSMLAGYTQYF. CDR3 sequence (DNA): TGTGCCAGCAGCATGCTTGCGGGTTATACGCAGTATTTT.

This chain links TRBV9 with TRBJ2-1; tentative D call: TRBD2 (6 bases). CDR1 and CDR2 from the germline V gene are SGDLS and YYNGEE. The CDR3 is 18 amino acids. Trimming stripped 0 bases from V and 0 bases from J, with 16 bases between. CDR3 sequence: CASSVVGGSGRSYNEQFF. DNA for the CDR3: TGTGCCAGCAGCGTAGTAGGCGGAAGCGGGCGCTCCTACAATGAGCAGTTCTTC.

This clone turned up a few times. The J gene is TRBJ2-1, the V gene TRBV6-5; TRBD2 is a possible D gene (6 bases). This CDR3 region has 12 residues. V was clipped by 6 bases and J by 10 bases, with 13 bases between them. Germline V gene data show CDR1 as MNHEY and CDR2 as SVGAGI. This chain's CDR3 is CASRLGRGEQFF. For the CDR3, the DNA is TGTGCCAGCAGACTGGGCCGGGGGGAGCAGTTCTTC.

The chain uses TRBV18 and TRBJ2-1; tentatively, D is TRBD1 (6 bases). The V end was cut by 6 bases, the J end by 1 base, with 13 bases between. Germline V gives CDR1 KGHSH, CDR2 LQKENI. The CDR3 extends over 15 amino acids. As DNA, the CDR3 is TGTGCCAGCTCGTCCGGGACACAATCCTACAATGAGCAGTTCTTC. This gives the protein CASSSGTQSYNEQFF.

This clone came up many times. The rearrangement uses TRBV7-9 and TRBJ2-7; D is possibly TRBD2 (5 bases). The CDR3 spans 12 residues. Germline assignment: CDR1 SEHNR and CDR2 FQNEAQ (reference sequence). V lost 4 bases to trimming and J lost 7 bases, with 11 bases between them. The DNA for the CDR3 is TGTGCCAGCAGCTCCCTCGGGGTAGAGCAGTACTTC. Protein product: CASSSLGVEQYF.

Worth noting for this clone: Other DNA sequences in this sample translate to the same CDR3. The chain has TRBV9 and TRBJ2-2, with unresolved D. The CDR3 runs to 15 residues. Trimming left V 0 bases short and J 2 bases short, with 8 bases between. Germline V gene data show CDR1 as SGDLS and CDR2 as YYNGEE. The chain's CDR3 is CASSVGTTNTGELFF. As DNA, the CDR3 is TGTGCCAGCAGCGTAGGGACGACCAACACCGGGGAGCTGTTTTTT.

The chain employs TRBV6-5 and TRBJ2-3, with D perhaps being TRBD1 or TRBD2 (7 bases each). The CDR3 covers 11 residues. The germline V gene encodes CDR1 MNHEY and CDR2 SVGAGI. V was pared by 5 bases and J by 10 bases, with 10 bases between. The CDR3 sequence: CASSQGGAQYF. The CDR3 DNA follows: TGTGCCAGCAGTCAGGGGGGGGCGCAGTATTTT.

The chain couples TRBV9 to TRBJ1-1; TRBD1 is a possible D gene (5 bases). Trimming took 4 bases from V and 1 from J, leaving 8 bases between them. Germline lookup yields CDR1 SGDLS and CDR2 YYNGEE. The CDR3 consists of 13 residues. As DNA, the CDR3 is TGTGCCAGCAGCAGGGACGGGAACACTGAAGCTTTCTTT. Translating it yields CASSRDGNTEAFF.